Sequencing of this TCR beta chain was carried out in a study of cytomegalovirus exposure and HLA in healthy donors. The assay was immunoSEQ multiplex PCR, and TCRdb's table has in-frame clones only and misses some. The repertoire has 120,000 to 150,000 clones, 70% to 90% of them found once; the top ten carry around 10%. In the case of this clone: Other DNA sequences within the sample encode an identical CDR3.

It was the approximately 110-subject validation cohort, separate from the roughly 700-subject first cohort, to which the donors belonged. There are 14 residues in the CDR3. Looked up from germline, CDR1 is MNHNY and CDR2 is SVGAGI (reference sequence). The V end lost 2 bases, the J end lost 3 bases, and 11 bases lay between the germline ends. The sequence was collected from a man younger than 35 in good health and CMV-seropositive. V and J are TRBV6-6 and TRBJ2-7, with D tentatively TRBD2 (5 bases). Sequencing was done on a sample of PBMCs. CDR3 sequence reads: CASSYGPSSYEQYF. CDR3 coding DNA: TGTGCCAGCAGTTACGGCCCTAGCAGCTACGAGCAGTACTTC.